The rows below give T cell receptor beta chains drawn from one sample of a study of shared clonotypes between healthy human individuals. Clones were sequenced by immunoSEQ multiplex PCR, and TCRdb holds only the in-frame ones, with some missing. The sample shows approximately 1.5 million clones, 97% to 99% of them seen only once. Sequencing input: naive CD4+ T cells sorted from blood. Receptors originate from a young man in good health. CDR3s include the opening cysteine and the closing phenylalanine or tryptophan. Each record gives: clone size, D gene, V gene, J gene, CDR3 DNA, CDR3 protein. D genes are given only for firm matches. Size tells how often a clone was seen (once, few, many) or the class of an expanded clone, and some rows leave it out.

>NA|TRBD1|TRBV6-6|TRBJ2-7
TGTGCCAGCAGTTCCACAGGGGCCTCCTACGAGCAGTACTTC
CASSSTGASYEQYF
>NA|NA|TRBV5-4|TRBJ2-6
TGTGCCAGCAGCTTCCGGGACAACTCTGGGGCCAACGTCCTGACTTTC
CASSFRDNSGANVLTF
>NA|TRBD1|TRBV10-2|TRBJ1-5
TGCGCCAGCAGTCGGGCAGGGGGCGAAGAACAGCCCCAGCATTTT
CASSRAGGEEQPQHF
>once|TRBD2|TRBV10-3|TRBJ2-3
TGTGCCATCAGCGCCGGGACTAGCGGGAGCGCAGATACGCAGTATTTT
CAISAGTSGSADTQYF
>NA|NA|TRBV6-5|TRBJ1-4
TGTGCCAGCAGTTATAATGAAAAACTGTTTTTT
CASSYNEKLFF
>NA|NA|TRBV2|TRBJ2-7
TGTGCCAGCAGTGGGGGTTTCGAGCAGTACTTC
CASSGGFEQYF
>NA|NA|TRBV19|TRBJ2-2
TGTGCCAGTAGTACCTACAGAATGAACACCGGGGAGCTGTTTTTT
CASSTYRMNTGELFF
>once|TRBD1|TRBV28|TRBJ1-2
TGTGCCAGCAGTTCCGGGACAGAGCGCTATGGCTACACCTTC
CASSSGTERYGYTF
>once|TRBD2|TRBV2|TRBJ2-1
TGTGCCAGCAGTGGGGCTAGCGGGATGGGGAATGAGCAGTTCTTC
CASSGASGMGNEQFF
>NA|TRBD2|TRBV27|TRBJ2-5
TGTGCCAGCAGTTCCCTAGCGGGAGTAGTAGGAGAGACCCAGTACTTC
CASSSLAGVVGETQYF
>NA|NA|TRBV15|TRBJ2-1
TGTGCCACCAGCAGAGTCAACAGGGATGGGGTATTCAATGAGCAGTTCTTC
CATSRVNRDGVFNEQFF
>NA|NA|TRBV7-8|TRBJ2-3
TGTGCCAGCAACGATAACACAGATACGCAGTATTTT
CASNDNTDTQYF
>NA|NA|TRBV5-5|TRBJ1-5
TGTGCCAGCAGCTTGCACGCCGAAAGCAATCAGCCCCAGCATTTT
CASSLHAESNQPQHF
>NA|TRBD2|TRBV6-5|TRBJ2-4
TGTGCCAGCAGTTACGCGGGAGGGAGGGACATTCAGTACTTC
CASSYAGGRDIQYF
>NA|TRBD2|TRBV7-2|TRBJ2-1
TGTGCCAGCAGCCTCCTAGCGGAAAGCTCCTACAATGAGCAGTTCTTC
CASSLLAESSYNEQFF
>once|NA|TRBV18|TRBJ2-1
TGTGCCAGCTCACCGGTAAGGGGGAGCTCCTACAATGAGCAGTTCTTC
CASSPVRGSSYNEQFF
>NA|NA|TRBV6-4|TRBJ2-6
TGTGCCAGCAGCAATATAGAGGGGAGGTGGGCCAACGTCCTGACTTTC
CASSNIEGRWANVLTF